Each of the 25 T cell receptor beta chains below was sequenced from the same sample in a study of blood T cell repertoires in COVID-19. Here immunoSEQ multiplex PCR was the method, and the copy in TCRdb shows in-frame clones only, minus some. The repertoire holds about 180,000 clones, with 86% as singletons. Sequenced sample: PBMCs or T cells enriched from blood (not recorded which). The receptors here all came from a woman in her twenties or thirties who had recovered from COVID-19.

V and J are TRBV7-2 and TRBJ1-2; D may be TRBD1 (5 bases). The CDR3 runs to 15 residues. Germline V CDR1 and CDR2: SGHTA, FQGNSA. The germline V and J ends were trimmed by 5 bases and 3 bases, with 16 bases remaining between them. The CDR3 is CASSPYDSRYYGYTF. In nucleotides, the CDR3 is TGTGCCAGCAGCCCGTACGACAGCAGATACTATGGCTACACCTTC.

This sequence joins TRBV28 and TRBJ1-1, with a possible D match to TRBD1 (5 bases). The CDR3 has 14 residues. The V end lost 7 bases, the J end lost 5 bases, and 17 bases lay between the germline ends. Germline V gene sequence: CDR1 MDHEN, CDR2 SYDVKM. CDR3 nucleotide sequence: TGTGCCAGCAACGGGGAGGGACGGAGGACTGAAGCTTTCTTT. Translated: CASNGEGRRTEAFF.

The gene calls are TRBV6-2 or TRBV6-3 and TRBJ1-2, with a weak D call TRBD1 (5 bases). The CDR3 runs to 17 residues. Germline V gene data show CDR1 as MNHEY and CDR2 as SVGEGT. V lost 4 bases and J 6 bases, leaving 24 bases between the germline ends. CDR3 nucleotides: TGTGCCAGCAGTTCGAGAGACCCTCGGACAAATCGGCATGGCTACACCTTC. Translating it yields CASSSRDPRTNRHGYTF.

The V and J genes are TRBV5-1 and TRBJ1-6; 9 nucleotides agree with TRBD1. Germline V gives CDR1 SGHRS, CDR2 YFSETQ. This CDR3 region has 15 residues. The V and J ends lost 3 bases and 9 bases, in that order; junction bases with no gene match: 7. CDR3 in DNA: TGCGCCAGCAGCTCAACGGGACAGGGTGGTTCACCCCTCCACTTT. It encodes CASSSTGQGGSPLHF.

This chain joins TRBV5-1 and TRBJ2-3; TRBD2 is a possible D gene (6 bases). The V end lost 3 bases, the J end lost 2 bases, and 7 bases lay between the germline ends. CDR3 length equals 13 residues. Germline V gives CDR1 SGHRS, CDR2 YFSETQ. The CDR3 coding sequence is TGCGCCAGCAGCTCGGGACTCACAGATACGCAGTATTTT. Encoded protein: CASSSGLTDTQYF.

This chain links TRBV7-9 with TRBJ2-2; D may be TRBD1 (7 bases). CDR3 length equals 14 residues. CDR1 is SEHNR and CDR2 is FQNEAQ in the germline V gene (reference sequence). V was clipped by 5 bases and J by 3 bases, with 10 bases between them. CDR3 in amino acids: CASSARGDTGELFF. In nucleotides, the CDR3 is TGTGCCAGCAGCGCCAGGGGGGACACCGGGGAGCTGTTTTTT.

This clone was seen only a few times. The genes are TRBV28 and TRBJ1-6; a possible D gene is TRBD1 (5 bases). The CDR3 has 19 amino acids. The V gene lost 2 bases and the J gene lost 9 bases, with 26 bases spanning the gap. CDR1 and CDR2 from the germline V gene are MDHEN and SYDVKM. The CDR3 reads CASSLVLGTSTRRGSPLHF. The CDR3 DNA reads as TGTGCCAGCAGTTTAGTCCTTGGGACTTCTACTCGGAGGGGTTCACCCCTCCACTTT.

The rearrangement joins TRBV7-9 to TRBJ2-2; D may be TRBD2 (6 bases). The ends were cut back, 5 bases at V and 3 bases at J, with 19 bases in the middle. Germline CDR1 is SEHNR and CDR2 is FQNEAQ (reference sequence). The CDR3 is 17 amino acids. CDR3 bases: TGTGCCAGCAGCCCTCTCCGACTAGTCTTCGACACCGGGGAGCTGTTTTTT. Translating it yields CASSPLRLVFDTGELFF. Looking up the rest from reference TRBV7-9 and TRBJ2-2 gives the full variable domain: DTGVSQNPRHKITKRGQNVTFRCDPISEHNRLYWYRQTLGQGPEFLTYFQNEAQLEKSRLLSDRFSAERPKGSFSTLEIQRTEQGDSAMYLCASSPLRLVFDTGELFFGEGSRLTVL.

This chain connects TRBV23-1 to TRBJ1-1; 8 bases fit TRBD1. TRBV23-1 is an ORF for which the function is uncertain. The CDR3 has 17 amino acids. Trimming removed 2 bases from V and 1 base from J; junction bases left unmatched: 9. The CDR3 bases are TGCGCCAGCAGTCAACTCTTCCGACAGGGGAAGAACACTGAAGCTTTCTTT. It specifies CASSQLFRQGKNTEAFF.

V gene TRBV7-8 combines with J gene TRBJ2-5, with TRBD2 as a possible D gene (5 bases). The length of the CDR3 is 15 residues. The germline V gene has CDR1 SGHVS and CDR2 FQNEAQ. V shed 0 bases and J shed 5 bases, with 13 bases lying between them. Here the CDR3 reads CASSLAWGDGETQYF. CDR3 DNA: TGTGCCAGCAGCTTAGCGTGGGGAGACGGGGAGACCCAGTACTTC.

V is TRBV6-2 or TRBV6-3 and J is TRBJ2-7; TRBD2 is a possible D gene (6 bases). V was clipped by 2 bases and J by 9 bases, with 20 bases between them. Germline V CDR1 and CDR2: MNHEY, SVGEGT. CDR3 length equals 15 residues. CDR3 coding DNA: TGTGCCAGCAGTTACGATCCTAGCGACAGAAGGGGGCAGTACTTC. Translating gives CASSYDPSDRRGQYF.

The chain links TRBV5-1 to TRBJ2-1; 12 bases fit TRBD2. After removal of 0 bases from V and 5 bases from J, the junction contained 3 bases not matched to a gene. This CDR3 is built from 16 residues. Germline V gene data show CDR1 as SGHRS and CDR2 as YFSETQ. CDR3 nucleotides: TGCGCCAGCAGCTTGGCCGGACTAGCGGGACACAATGAGCAGTTCTTC. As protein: CASSLAGLAGHNEQFF.

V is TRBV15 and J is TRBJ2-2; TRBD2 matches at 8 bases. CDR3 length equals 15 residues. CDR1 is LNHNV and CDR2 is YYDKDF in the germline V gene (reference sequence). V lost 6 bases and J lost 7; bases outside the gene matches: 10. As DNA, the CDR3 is TGTGCCACCAGGGGACAAGCGGGAGCGGACGGGGAGCTGTTTTTT. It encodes CATRGQAGADGELFF.

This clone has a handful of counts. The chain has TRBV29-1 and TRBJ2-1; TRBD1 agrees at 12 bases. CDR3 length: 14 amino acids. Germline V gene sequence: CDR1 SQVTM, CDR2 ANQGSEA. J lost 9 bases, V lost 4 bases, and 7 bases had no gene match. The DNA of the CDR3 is TGCAGCGTTGCCCGGGACAGGGGGCAAGTTGAGCAGTTCTTC. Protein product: CSVARDRGQVEQFF.

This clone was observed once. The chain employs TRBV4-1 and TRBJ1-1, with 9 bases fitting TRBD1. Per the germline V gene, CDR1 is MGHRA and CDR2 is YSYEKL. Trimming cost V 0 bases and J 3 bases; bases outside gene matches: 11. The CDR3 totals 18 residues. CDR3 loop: CASSQEVTGGSADTEAFF. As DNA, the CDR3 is TGCGCCAGCAGCCAAGAGGTGACAGGGGGATCCGCGGACACTGAAGCTTTCTTT.

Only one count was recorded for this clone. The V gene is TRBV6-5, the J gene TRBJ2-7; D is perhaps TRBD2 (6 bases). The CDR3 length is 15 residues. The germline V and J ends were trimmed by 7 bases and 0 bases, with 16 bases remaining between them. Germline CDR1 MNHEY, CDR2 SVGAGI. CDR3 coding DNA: TGTGCCAGCAAATCCGAGAGCGGGCCCTCCTACGAGCAGTACTTC. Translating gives CASKSESGPSYEQYF.

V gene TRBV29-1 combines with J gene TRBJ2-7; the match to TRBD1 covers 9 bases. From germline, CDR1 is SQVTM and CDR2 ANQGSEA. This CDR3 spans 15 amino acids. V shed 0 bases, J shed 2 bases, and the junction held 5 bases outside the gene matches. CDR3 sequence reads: CSVEETGGGPYEQYF. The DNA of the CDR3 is TGCAGCGTTGAAGAGACAGGGGGGGGACCCTACGAGCAGTACTTC.

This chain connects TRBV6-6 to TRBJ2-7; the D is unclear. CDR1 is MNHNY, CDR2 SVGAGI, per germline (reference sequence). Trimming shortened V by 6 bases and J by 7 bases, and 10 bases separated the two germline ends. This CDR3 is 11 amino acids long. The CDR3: CASSQVEEQYF. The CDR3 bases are TGTGCCAGCAGCCAAGTCGAGGAGCAGTACTTC.

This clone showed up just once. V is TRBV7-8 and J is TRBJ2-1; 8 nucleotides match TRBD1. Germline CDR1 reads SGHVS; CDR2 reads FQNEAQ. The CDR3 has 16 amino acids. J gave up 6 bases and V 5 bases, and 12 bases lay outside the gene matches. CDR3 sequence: CASSPIRTGRVNEQFF. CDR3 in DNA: TGTGCCAGCAGCCCGATAAGGACAGGGCGGGTCAATGAGCAGTTCTTC.

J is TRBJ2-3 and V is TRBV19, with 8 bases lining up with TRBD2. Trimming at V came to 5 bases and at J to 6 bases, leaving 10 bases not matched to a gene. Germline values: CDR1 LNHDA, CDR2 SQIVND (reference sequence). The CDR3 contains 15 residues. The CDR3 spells CASSAPGLGGDTQYF. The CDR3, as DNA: TGTGCCAGTAGTGCCCCGGGACTAGGGGGGGATACGCAGTATTTT.

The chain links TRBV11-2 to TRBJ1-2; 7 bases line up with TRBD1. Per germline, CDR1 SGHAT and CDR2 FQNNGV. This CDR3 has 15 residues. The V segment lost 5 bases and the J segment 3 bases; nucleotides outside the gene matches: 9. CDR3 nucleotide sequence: TGTGCCAGCAGCCGGAATCAGGGGGGCTACTATGGCTACACCTTC. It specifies CASSRNQGGYYGYTF.

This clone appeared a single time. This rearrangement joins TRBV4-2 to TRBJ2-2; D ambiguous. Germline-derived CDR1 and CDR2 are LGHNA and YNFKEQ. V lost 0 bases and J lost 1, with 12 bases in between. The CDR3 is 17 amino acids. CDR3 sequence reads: CASSQDSRRRNTGELFF. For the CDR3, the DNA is TGTGCCAGCAGCCAAGATTCTAGACGCCGGAACACCGGGGAGCTGTTTTTT.

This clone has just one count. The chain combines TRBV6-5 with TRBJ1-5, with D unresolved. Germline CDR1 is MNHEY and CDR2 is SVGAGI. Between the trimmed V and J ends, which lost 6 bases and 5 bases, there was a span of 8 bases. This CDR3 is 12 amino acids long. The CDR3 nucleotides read TGTGCCAGCAGCCCAACTGATCAGCCCCAGCATTTT. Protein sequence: CASSPTDQPQHF.

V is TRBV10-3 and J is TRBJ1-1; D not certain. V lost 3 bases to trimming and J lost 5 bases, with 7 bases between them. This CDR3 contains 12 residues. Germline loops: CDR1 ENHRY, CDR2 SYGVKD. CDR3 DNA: TGTGCCATCAGTGACAGAGGTACTGAAGCTTTCTTT. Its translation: CAISDRGTEAFF.

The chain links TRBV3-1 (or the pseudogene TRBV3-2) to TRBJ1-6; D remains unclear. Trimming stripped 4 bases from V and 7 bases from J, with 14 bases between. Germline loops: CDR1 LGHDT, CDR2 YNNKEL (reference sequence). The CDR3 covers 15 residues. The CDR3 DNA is TGTGCCAGCAGCCGTATCTCCGCCGGGAATTCACCCCTCCACTTT. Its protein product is CASSRISAGNSPLHF.